This entry is about one TCR beta chain. There are a few counts of this clonotype. Its antigen target is currently unknown. At one end, the junction sequence differs from germline, possibly due to a read error. This record comes from a study of response to subunit inactivated influenza vaccine (dated by TCRdb to 2016 to 2019). Broadly, across the study: To follow how T cells responded to a trivalent subunit inactivated influenza vaccine, the researchers relied on deep quantitative profiling of the T cell receptor repertoire. General study outcomes and caveats: The authors proposed that each seasonal influenza vaccination may bring in only a limited number of new T cells.

The CDR1 and CDR2 encoded by the germline V gene (reference sequence) are SSHAT and FNYEAQ. The CDR3 runs 17 amino acids, cysteine and phenylalanine included. Left in the record is the CDR3 DNA by itself, 51 bases read in frame from the first base. Receptor amplification or capture employed RT-PCR. TCRdb lists the instrument as Illumina HiSeq 2500. The raw public reads went through TCRdb reprocessing: fastp at Q25, MiXCR clone calling, in-frame beta chains kept. Entries that share a CDR3 protein sequence are merged under the most common genes and DNA. A total of around 850,000 distinct CDR3 sequences appear in this sample, around 20% of them only once. Of the sample, approximately 11% falls within the top ten clones.

Sequenced here: PBMCs from blood, sampled 5 days after vaccination. This clonotype was sampled from a man in his fifties who received an inactivated influenza vaccine. Donor details come from another sample of the same person, matched by shared clones. The sequence is built from TRBV7-7 and TRBJ2-3; the D gene is perhaps TRBD2, on 5 matching bases. The nucleotide sequence is given as TGTGCTAGCAGCTCCATCCGGGCCCCGGGAAGATCAGATACGCAGTATTTT. It is translated as CASSSIRAPGRSDTQYF.